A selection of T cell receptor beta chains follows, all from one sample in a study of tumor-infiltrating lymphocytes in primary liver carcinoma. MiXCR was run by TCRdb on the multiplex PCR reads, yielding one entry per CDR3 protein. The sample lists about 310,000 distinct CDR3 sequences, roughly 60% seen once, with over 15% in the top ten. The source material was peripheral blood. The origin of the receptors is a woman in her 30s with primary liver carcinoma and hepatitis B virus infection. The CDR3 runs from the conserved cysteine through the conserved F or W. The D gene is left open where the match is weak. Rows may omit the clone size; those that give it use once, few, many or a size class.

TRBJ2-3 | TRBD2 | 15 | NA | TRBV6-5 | TGTGCCAGTAGTTACTTGCGGGGGGGGGCAGATACGCAGTATTTT | CASSYLRGGADTQYF
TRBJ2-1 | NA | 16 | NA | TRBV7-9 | TGTGCCAGCAGTCCACTTCCCCACCACTTCTACAATGAGCAGTTCTTC | CASSPLPHHFYNEQFF
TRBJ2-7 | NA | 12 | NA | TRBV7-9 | TGTGCCAGCAGCTTAGAGGTCTACGAGCAGTACTTC | CASSLEVYEQYF
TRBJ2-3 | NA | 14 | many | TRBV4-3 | TGCGCCAGCAGCCAAGAACGGGCAGCAGATACGCAGTATTTT | CASSQERAADTQYF
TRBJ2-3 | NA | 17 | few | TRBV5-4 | TGTGCCAGCAGCCCTTATAGCCGGGAGAGGGGCACAGATACGCAGTATTTT | CASSPYSRERGTDTQYF
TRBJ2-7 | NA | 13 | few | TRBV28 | TGTGCCAGCAGGGGGCAGGCCACCTACGAGCAGTACTTC | CASRGQATYEQYF
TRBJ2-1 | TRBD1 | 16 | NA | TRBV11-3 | TGTGACAGCAGTCGAGGGAACCAGGGGGCATACAATGAGCAGTTCTTC | CDSSRGNQGAYNEQFF
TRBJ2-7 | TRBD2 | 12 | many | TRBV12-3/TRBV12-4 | TGTGCCAGCAGCAGCGGGATCACCGAGCAGTACTTC | CASSSGITEQYF
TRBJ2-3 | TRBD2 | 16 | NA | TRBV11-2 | TGTACCAGCAGCTTATTTCTAGCGGGAGTCATAGATACGCAGTATTTT | CTSSLFLAGVIDTQYF
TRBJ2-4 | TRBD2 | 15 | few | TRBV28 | TGTGCCAGCACCAGCGGGAGGGCACGGTTAAACATTCAGTACTTC | CASTSGRARLNIQYF
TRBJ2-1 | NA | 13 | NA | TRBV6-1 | TGTGCCAACAGTCGGGTGGGAGTTAATGAACAGTTCTTC | CANSRVGVNEQFF
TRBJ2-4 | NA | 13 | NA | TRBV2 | TGTGCCGGAAAGAACCTAGCCAAAAACATTCAGTACTTT | CAGKNLAKNIQYF
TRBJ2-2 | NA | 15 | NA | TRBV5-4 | TGTGCCAGCAGGGGGCCCGCCGTGGGGACCGGGGAGCTGTTTTTT | CASRGPAVGTGELFF
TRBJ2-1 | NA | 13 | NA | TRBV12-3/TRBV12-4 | TGTGCCAACAGTACCACTAGGCACGATGAGCAGTTCTTC | CANSTTRHDEQFF
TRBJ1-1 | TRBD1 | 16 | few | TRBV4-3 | TGCGCCAGCAGCCAAGATTGGGGGACAGTGAACACTGAAGCTTTCTTT | CASSQDWGTVNTEAFF
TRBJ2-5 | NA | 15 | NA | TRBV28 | TGTCCCAGCAGTTTGGCGGGACGGAACCAAGAGACCCAGTACTTC | CPSSLAGRNQETQYF
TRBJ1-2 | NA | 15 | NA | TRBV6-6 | TGTGCCAGCAGTGATCACCTTAGGGCTAACTATGGCTACACCTTC | CASSDHLRANYGYTF
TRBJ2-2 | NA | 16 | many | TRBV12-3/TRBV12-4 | TGTGCCAGCAGTTTCGGGCTAGCCACGAACACCGGGGAGCTGTTTTTT | CASSFGLATNTGELFF
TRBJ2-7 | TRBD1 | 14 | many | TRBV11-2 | TGTGCCAGCAGCAAGGGACAGAGAGGGATCGAGCAGTACTTC | CASSKGQRGIEQYF
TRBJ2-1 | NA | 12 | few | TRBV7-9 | TGTGCCAGCAGCTCCCGAGCGGATGAGCAGTTCTTC | CASSSRADEQFF
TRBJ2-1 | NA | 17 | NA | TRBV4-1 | TGCGCCAACAGCCAAGGACTCCGGGACGGGGAGGACAATGAGCAGTTCTTC | CANSQGLRDGEDNEQFF
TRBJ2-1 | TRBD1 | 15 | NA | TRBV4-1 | TGCGCCAACAGCCGACGACAGGGGGACGTAGATGAGCAGTTCTTC | CANSRRQGDVDEQFF
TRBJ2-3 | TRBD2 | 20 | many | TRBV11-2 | TGTGCCAGCAGCCCCCGACAGAAAACTAGCGGTCCTCTCCCCACAGATACGCAGTATTTT | CASSPRQKTSGPLPTDTQYF
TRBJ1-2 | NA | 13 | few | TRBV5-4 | TGTGCCAGCAGCAAGGTTGATGCCTATGGCTACACCTTC | CASSKVDAYGYTF
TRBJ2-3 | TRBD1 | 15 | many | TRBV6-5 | TGTGCCAGCACCCAACAGGGGGGCCGAGGAGATACGCAGTATTTT | CASTQQGGRGDTQYF
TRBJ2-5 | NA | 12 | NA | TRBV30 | TGTGTCTGGAATGGGGGTTTGGAGACCCAGTACTTC | CVWNGGLETQYF
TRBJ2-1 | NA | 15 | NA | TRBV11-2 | TGTGCCAGCAGCTTGGAGATTTGGTCCCACGCTGAACAGTTCTTC | CASSLEIWSHAEQFF
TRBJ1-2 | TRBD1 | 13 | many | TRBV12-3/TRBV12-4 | TGTGCCAGCAGCCCGACAGGGGGTCCTGGCTACACCTTC | CASSPTGGPGYTF
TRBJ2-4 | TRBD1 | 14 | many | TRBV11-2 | TGTGCCAGCACAGACAGGGGGCGAACGGACATTCAGTACTTC | CASTDRGRTDIQYF
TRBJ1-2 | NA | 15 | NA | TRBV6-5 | TGTGCCAGCAGTTATACCCCTAACTCCCCCTATGGCTACACCTTC | CASSYTPNSPYGYTF
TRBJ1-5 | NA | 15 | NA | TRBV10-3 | TGTGCCACCGGCTCTGGGGGAGCTAGCAATCAGCCCCAGCATTTT | CATGSGGASNQPQHF
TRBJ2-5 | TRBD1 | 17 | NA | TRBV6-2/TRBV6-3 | TGTGCCAGCAGTTACTCGAGGGACAGGGGGTACCAAGAGACCCAGTACTTC | CASSYSRDRGYQETQYF
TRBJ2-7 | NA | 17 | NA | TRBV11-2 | TGTGCCAGCAGCCCCTACACCGGGACAAGGGCCTCCTACGAGCAGGACTTC | CASSPYTGTRASYEQDF
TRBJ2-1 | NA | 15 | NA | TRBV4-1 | TGCGCCAGCAGCCAAGTGCGGGATTATAACAATGAGCAGTTCTTC | CASSQVRDYNNEQFF
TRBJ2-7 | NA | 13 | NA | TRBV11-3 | TGTGCCAGCAGCTTAGATGGCTACCACGAGCAGTACTTC | CASSLDGYHEQYF
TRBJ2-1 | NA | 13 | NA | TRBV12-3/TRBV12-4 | TGTGCCAGCACCCCGTCCCGATTCAATGAGCAGTTCTTC | CASTPSRFNEQFF
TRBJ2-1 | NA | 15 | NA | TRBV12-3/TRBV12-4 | TGTGCCGGCGGGGCTAGGTCAGGGGGGCACAATGAGCAGTTCTTC | CAGGARSGGHNEQFF
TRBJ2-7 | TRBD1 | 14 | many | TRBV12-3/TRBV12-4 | TGTGCCAGCAGTTACGGACAGGGGGTTTCCGAGCAGTACTTC | CASSYGQGVSEQYF
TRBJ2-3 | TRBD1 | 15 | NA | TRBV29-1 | TGCAGCGTTACGAACAGGGGGCGCCAGGCAGATATGCAGTATTTT | CSVTNRGRQADMQYF
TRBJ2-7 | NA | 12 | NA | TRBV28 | TGTGTCAGCTTGAGGTCGTCCTACGAGCAGTACTTC | CVSLRSSYEQYF
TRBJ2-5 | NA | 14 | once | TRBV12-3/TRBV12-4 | TGTGCCAGCAGTTTTTCGGTTGGGGGAGAGGCCCAGTACTTC | CASSFSVGGEAQYF